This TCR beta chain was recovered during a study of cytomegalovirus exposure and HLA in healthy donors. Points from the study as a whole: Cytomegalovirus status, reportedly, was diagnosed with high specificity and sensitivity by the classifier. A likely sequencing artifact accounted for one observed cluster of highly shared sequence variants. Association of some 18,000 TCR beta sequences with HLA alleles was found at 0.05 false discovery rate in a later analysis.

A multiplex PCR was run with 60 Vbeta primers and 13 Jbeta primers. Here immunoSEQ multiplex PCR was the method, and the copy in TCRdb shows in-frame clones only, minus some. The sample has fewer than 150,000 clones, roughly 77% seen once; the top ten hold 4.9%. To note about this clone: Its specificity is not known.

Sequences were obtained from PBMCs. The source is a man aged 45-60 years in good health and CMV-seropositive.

DNA of the CDR3: TGTGCCAGCAGCCCGGGGGGCGGCACTGAAGCTTTCTTT. Protein sequence: CASSPGGGTEAFF. V usage is TRBV7-3 and J usage is TRBJ1-1; D possibly corresponds to TRBD1 (6 bases). Germline V CDR1 and CDR2: SGHTA, FQGTGA. The CDR3 runs 13 residues. The V end lost 5 bases, the J end lost 4 bases, and 11 bases lay between the germline ends.